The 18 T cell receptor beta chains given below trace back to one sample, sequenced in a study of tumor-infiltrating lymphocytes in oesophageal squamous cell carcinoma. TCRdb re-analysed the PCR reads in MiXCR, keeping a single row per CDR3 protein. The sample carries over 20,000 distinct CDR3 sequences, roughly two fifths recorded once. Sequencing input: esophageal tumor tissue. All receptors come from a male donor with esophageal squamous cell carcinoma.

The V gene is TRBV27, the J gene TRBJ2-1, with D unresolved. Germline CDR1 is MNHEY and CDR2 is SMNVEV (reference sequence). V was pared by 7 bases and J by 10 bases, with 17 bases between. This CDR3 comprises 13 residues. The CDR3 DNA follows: TGTGCCAGCAAAGTTGGCGGATCCGTAGAGCAGTTCTTC. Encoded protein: CASKVGGSVEQFF.

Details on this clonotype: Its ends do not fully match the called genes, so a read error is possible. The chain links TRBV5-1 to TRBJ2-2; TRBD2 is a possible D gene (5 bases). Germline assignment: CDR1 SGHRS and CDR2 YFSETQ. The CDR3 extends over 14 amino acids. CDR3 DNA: TGCGCCAGCAGCTTGGTCGATTACACCGGGGAGTTGTTTTTT. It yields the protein CASSLVDYTGELFF.

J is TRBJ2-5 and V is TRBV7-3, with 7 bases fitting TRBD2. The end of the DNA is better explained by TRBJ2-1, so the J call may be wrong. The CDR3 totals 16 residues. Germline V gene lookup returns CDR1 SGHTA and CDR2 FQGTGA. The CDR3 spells CASSPHQRGAYNEQFF. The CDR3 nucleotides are TGTGCCAGCAGCCCCCATCAGCGGGGAGCCTACAATGAGCAGTTCTTC.

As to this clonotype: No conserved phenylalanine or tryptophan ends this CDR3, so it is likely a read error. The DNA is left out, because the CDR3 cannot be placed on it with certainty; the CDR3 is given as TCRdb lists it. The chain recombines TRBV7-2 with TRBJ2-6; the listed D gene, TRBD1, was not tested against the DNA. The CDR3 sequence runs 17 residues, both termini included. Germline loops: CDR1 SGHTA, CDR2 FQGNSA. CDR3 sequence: CASSLRDGSYNEQFFGA.

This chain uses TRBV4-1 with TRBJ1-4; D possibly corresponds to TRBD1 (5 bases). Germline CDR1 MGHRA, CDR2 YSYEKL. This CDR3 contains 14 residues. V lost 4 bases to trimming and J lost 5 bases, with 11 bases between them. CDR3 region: CASSLTGANEKLFF. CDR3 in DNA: TGCGCCAGCAGCCTAACAGGCGCCAATGAAAAACTGTTTTTT.

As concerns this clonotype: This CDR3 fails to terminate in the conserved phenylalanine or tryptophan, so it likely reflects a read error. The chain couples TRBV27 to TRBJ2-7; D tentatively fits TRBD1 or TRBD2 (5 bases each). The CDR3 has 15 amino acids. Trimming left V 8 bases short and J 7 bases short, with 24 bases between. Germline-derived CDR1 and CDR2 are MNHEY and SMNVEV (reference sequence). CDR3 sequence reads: CASSRRGRNYNEQYI. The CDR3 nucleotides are TGTGCCAGCTCTCGACGGGGACGGAACTACAATGAGCAGTACATC.

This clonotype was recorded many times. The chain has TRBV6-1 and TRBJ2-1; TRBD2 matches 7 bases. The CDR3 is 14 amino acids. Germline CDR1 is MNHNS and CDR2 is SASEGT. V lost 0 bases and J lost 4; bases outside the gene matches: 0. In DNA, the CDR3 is TGTGCCAGCAGTGAAGCGGGGGGGTACAATGAGCAGTTCTTC. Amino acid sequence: CASSEAGGYNEQFF.

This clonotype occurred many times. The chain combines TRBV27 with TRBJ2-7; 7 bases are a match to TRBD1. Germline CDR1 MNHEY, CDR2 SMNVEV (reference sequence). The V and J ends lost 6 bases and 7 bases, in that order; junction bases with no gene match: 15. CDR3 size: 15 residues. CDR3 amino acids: CASRNRGLSYNEQYF. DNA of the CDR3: TGTGCCAGCAGAAACAGGGGTCTTTCCTACAATGAGCAGTACTTC.

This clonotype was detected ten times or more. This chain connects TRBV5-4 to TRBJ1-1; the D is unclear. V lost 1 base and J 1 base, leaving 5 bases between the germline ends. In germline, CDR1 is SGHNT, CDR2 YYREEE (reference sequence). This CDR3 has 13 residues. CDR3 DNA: TGTGCCAGCAGCTTGACCGCGAACACTGAAGCTTTCTTT. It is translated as CASSLTANTEAFF.

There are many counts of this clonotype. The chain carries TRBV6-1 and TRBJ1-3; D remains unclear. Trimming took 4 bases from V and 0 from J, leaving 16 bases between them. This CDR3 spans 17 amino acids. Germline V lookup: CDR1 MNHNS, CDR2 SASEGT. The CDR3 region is CASSAPRTRFSGNTIYF. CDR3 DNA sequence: TGTGCCAGCAGTGCACCACGTACCCGTTTCTCTGGAAACACCATATATTTT.

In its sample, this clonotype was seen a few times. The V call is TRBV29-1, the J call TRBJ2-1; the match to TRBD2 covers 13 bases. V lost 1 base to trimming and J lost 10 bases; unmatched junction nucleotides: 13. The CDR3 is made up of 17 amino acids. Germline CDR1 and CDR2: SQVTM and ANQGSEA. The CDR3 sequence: CSVEGLRTSGSLKEQFF. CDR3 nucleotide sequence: TGCAGCGTTGAAGGCCTCCGGACTAGCGGGAGTCTTAAAGAGCAGTTCTTC.

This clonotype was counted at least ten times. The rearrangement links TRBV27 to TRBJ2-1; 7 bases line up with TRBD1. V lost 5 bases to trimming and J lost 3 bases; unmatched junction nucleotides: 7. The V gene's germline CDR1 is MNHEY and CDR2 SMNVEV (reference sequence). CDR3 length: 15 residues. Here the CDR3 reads CASSQQGVYYNEQFF. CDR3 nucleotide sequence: TGTGCCAGCAGTCAGCAGGGGGTGTACTACAATGAGCAGTTCTTC.

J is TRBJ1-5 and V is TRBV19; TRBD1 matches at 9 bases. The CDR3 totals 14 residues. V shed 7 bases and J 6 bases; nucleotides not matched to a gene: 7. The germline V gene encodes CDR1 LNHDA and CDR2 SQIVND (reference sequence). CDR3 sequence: CASTTGGAFQPQHF. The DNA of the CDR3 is TGTGCCAGTACCACAGGGGGCGCGTTTCAGCCCCAGCATTTT.

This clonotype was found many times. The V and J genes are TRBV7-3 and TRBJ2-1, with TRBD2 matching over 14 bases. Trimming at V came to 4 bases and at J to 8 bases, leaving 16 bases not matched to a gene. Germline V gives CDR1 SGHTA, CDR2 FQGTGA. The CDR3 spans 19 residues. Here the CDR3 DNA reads TGTGCCAGCAGCTCACCCGGGACTAGCGGGAGAGGGGCTCTTGATGAGCAGTTCTTC. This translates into CASSSPGTSGRGALDEQFF. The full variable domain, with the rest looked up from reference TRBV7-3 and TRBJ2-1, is GAGVSQTPSNKVTEKGKYVELRCDPISGHTALYWYRQSLGQGPEFLIYFQGTGAADDSGLPNDRFFAVRPEGSVSTLKIQRTERGDSAVYLCASSSPGTSGRGALDEQFFGPGTRLTVL.

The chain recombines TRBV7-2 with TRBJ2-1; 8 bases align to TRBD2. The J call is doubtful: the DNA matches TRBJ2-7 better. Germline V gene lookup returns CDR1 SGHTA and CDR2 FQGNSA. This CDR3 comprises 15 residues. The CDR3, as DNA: TGTGCCAGCAGCCAACAAAGCGGGAGCTCATACGAGCAGTACTTC. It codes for CASSQQSGSSYEQYF.

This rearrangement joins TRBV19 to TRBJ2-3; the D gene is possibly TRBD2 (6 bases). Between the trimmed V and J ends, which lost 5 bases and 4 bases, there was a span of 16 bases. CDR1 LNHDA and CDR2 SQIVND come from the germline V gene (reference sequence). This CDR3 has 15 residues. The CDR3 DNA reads TGTGCCAGTAGTCCGGGACTCTCCGGATCAGATACGCAGTATTTT. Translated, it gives CASSPGLSGSDTQYF.

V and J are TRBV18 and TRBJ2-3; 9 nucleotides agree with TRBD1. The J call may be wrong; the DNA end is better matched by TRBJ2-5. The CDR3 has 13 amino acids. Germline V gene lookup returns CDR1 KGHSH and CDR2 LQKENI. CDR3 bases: TGTGCCAGCTCAGAACAGGGGGCCGAGACCCAGTACTTC. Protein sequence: CASSEQGAETQYF.

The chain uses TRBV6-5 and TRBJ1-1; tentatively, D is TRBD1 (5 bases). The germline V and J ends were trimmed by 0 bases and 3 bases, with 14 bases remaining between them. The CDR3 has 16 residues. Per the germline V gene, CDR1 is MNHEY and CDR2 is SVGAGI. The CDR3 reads CASSYSSGTPDTEAFF. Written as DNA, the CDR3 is TGTGCCAGCAGTTACTCTTCCGGGACTCCGGACACTGAAGCTTTCTTT.